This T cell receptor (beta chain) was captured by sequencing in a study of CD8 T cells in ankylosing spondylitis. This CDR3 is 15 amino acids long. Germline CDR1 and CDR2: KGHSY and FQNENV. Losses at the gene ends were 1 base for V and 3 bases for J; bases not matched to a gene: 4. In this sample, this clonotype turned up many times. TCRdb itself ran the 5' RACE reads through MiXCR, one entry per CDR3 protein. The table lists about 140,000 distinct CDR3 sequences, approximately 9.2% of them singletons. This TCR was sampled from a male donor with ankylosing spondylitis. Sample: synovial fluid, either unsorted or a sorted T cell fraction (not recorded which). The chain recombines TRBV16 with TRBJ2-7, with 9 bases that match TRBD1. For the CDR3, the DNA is TGTGCCAGCAGCCAATTAGGACAGGGGTTCTACGAGCAGTACTTC. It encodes CASSQLGQGFYEQYF.